This TCR beta chain comes out of a study of T cells after yellow fever vaccination. Study-level results: Among primary-vaccination clones, most reappeared after the booster, at 95% to 96% for CD4 and approximately 88% for CD8. Contamination by abundant bulk-population clonotypes could be present in FACS-sorted repertoires.

In its sample, this clonotype was seen many times. Its antigen is unidentified. Germline lookup yields CDR1 SGDLS and CDR2 YYNGEE. The CDR3 sequence is 17 residues long. V was pared by 0 bases and J by 0 bases, with 5 bases of the junction left unmatched. TCR cDNA was made by 5'RACE template switching, adding a universal primer site and UMIs. TCRdb analysed the 5' RACE reads with MiXCR anew, one entry per CDR3 protein. The sample carries about 260,000 distinct CDR3 sequences, 10% to 15% recorded once. This TCR was recovered from a young man who received the YFV17D yellow fever vaccine. The chain couples TRBV9 to TRBJ2-2; 7 positions agree with TRBD1. The starting material was CD4+ T cells sorted from PBMCs, obtained 45 days after the yellow fever booster vaccination. CDR3 residues: CASSVAGQVSNTGELFF. The CDR3 nucleotides are TGTGCCAGCAGCGTAGCCGGACAGGTTTCGAACACCGGGGAGCTGTTTTTT.